Below, one T cell receptor beta chain is given with its context. This specimen belongs to a study of glioma-infiltrating T cells after dendritic cell vaccination. Assay used: immunoSEQ multiplex PCR; TCRdb lists only in-frame clones, some missing. The sample carries about 92,000 clones, 70% to 90% recorded once. The CDR3 is 18 residues long. V was pared by 0 bases and J by 7 bases, with 15 bases of the junction left unmatched. CDR1 is SGHRS, CDR2 YFSETQ, per germline. Only patients with spare fresh-frozen tumor and over two years of follow-up were included. This material consisted of blood, taken before dendritic cell vaccination. The chain carries TRBV5-1 and TRBJ2-4; 8 positions agree with TRBD1. The TCR originated in a human donor with glioblastoma. The CDR3 loop is CASSLAGLQGGPGNIQYF. In DNA, the CDR3 is TGCGCCAGCAGCTTGGCCGGGTTACAGGGGGGACCCGGGAACATTCAGTACTTC.